This TCR beta chain was captured in a study of T-cell reconstitution after alpha-beta-depleted transplantation in children (dated by TCRdb to the mid-2010s). Broadly, across the study: The study quantitatively tracked T-cell immune reconstitution after TCRalphabeta/CD19-depleted allogeneic hematopoietic cell transplantation in children using TCR repertoire profiling.

Library construction relied on PCR. Sequencing relied on an Illumina HiSeq 2500. Molecular barcoding was employed in the preparation of TCR libraries, with unique molecular identifiers being used to normalize TCRbeta repertoire quantification. TCRdb reprocessing: public reads trimmed at Q25 with fastp, clones called with MiXCR, in-frame beta chains kept. Entries are consolidated by CDR3 protein sequence, retaining the most common genes and DNA. The table for this sample lists about 72,000 distinct CDR3 sequences; 6% to 8% of them were counted only once. The top ten hold around 2.6% of the sample. As encoded in the germline V gene, CDR1 is SGHRS while CDR2 is YFSETQ. Counted from cysteine to phenylalanine, this CDR3 has 15 amino acids. Just CDR3 DNA is preserved here, 45 bases in frame from base 1. A distance of 14 bases separates the germline ends of V and J, which lose 4 bases and 1 base respectively.

Comment on this clonotype: It has no known antigen specificity. The input lacks base qualities; no much larger clone sits a single base away.

The sequencing here drew on PBMCs from the stem cell graft donor, taken from the stem cell graft. This TCR came from a human donor who donated a stem cell graft to a child with acute lymphoblastic leukemia. The chain links TRBV5-1 with TRBJ1-1; perhaps TRBD1 is the D gene, with 6 bases matching. The CDR3 protein is CASSTRGGANTEAFF. The bases are TGCGCCAGCAGCACCCGGGGGGGGGCGAACACTGAAGCTTTCTTT.